These 30 T cell receptor beta chains originate from one sample sequenced in a study of technical replicates of blood from several donors. Sequenced by immunoSEQ multiplex PCR; TCRdb stores in-frame clones only, minus some. The sample includes 9,500 to 15,000 clones, 90% to 95% of them seen just once. Sequencing used PBMCs. The receptors shown here come from a human donor in good health.

The chain combines TRBV5-1 with TRBJ2-7; perhaps TRBD1 as D (6 bases). V lost 4 bases and J 6 bases, leaving 14 bases between the germline ends. The CDR3 has 13 residues. The V gene's germline CDR1 is SGHRS and CDR2 YFSETQ. The CDR3 spells CASSPRGQLEQYF. The CDR3 DNA reads as TGCGCCAGCAGCCCCCGGGGACAACTCGAGCAGTACTTC.

This clone was detected only a few times. The rearrangement uses TRBV30 and TRBJ1-1, with TRBD1 matching over 7 bases. J lost 8 bases, V lost 4 bases, and 7 bases had no gene match. This CDR3 has 12 residues. Germline loops: CDR1 GTSNPN, CDR2 SVGIG (reference sequence). The DNA of the CDR3 is TGTGCCTGGAATAGACAGGGTCGAGAAGCTTTCTTT. Translating gives CAWNRQGREAFF.

The genes are TRBV11-2 and TRBJ2-7; 10 positions agree with TRBD2. Germline V gene sequence: CDR1 SGHAT, CDR2 FQNNGV. V was clipped by 0 bases and J by 2 bases; unmatched bases: 7. This CDR3 is 17 amino acids long. CDR3 region: CASSLEASGRETYEQYF. CDR3 nucleotide sequence: TGTGCCAGCAGCTTAGAGGCAAGCGGGAGGGAAACCTACGAGCAGTACTTC. The variable domain in full, completed from reference TRBV11-2 and TRBJ2-7, reads EAGVAQSPRYKIIEKRQSVAFWCNPISGHATLYWYQQILGQGPKLLIQFQNNGVVDDSQLPKDRFSAERLKGVDSTLKIQPAKLEDSAVYLCASSLEASGRETYEQYFGPGTRLTVT.

V and J are TRBV19 and TRBJ2-5; no reliable D call. The CDR3 spans 14 residues. In germline, CDR1 is LNHDA, CDR2 SQIVND (reference sequence). Between the trimmed V and J ends, which lost 5 bases and 4 bases, there was a span of 14 bases. DNA for the CDR3: TGTGCCAGTAGTGCCCCCGGGTTAAGAGAGACCCAGTACTTC. This codes for CASSAPGLRETQYF.

The chain has TRBV15 and TRBJ2-3; TRBD1 is a possible D gene (5 bases). The V and J ends lost 7 bases and 4 bases respectively, with 15 bases between them. The CDR3 consists of 14 residues. The germline V gene encodes CDR1 LNHNV and CDR2 YYDKDF (reference sequence). The CDR3 nucleotides read TGTGCCACCAAGGGGTCCGAACAGGCAGATACGCAGTATTTT. This translates into CATKGSEQADTQYF.

The rearrangement links TRBV5-1 to TRBJ2-5, with 7 positions matching TRBD2. Germline V lookup: CDR1 SGHRS, CDR2 YFSETQ. CDR3 length: 14 residues. With 4 bases clipped from V and 5 bases from J, the junction kept 8 bases outside the gene matches. CDR3 nucleotide sequence: TGCGCCAGCAGCCCGGGGGGAGCAGGGGAGACCCAGTACTTC. This encodes CASSPGGAGETQYF.

This clone showed up just once. This chain connects TRBV9 to TRBJ1-3; D might be TRBD1 (6 bases). Germline CDR1 is SGDLS and CDR2 is YYNGEE. This CDR3 is built from 16 residues. Between the trimmed V and J ends, which lost 0 bases and 0 bases, there was a span of 10 bases. The CDR3 nucleotides read TGTGCCAGCAGCGTAGCCAGGGGCCCCTCTGGAAACACCATATATTTT. This translates into CASSVARGPSGNTIYF.

The chain recombines TRBV7-9 with TRBJ1-1, with D possibly TRBD1 on 6 matching bases. V was cut by 3 bases and J by 4 bases, with 18 bases left in between. Germline V gives CDR1 SEHNR, CDR2 FQNEAQ (reference sequence). The CDR3 loop spans 16 amino acids. The CDR3 sequence: CASSFSTGHIATEAFF. The CDR3 DNA sequence: TGTGCCAGCAGCTTTTCTACAGGGCACATTGCCACTGAAGCTTTCTTT. Based on the CDR3 plus reference TRBV7-9 and TRBJ1-1, the full variable domain is DTGVSQNPRHKITKRGQNVTFRCDPISEHNRLYWYRQTLGQGPEFLTYFQNEAQLEKSRLLSDRFSAERPKGSFSTLEIQRTEQGDSAMYLCASSFSTGHIATEAFFGQGTRLTVV.

The chain employs TRBV10-2 and TRBJ1-5; no reliable D call. This CDR3 has 13 amino acids. Germline lookup yields CDR1 WSHSY and CDR2 SAAADI. The ends were cut back, 2 bases at V and 7 bases at J, with 9 bases in the middle. The CDR3 bases are TGCGCCAGCAGTGAGGGGAGGAGGCAGCCCCAGCATTTT. As protein: CASSEGRRQPQHF.

The chain links TRBV7-2 to TRBJ2-3, with no clear D. There are 13 residues in the CDR3. The V gene lost 3 bases and the J gene lost 1 base, with 5 bases spanning the gap. Germline values: CDR1 SGHTA, CDR2 FQGNSA. The CDR3 coding sequence is TGTGCCAGCAGCTTTCCCGGCACAGATACGCAGTATTTT. Its protein product is CASSFPGTDTQYF.

The chain carries TRBV9 and TRBJ2-5; 8 positions match TRBD2. The CDR3 has 16 amino acids. The germline V gene has CDR1 SGDLS and CDR2 YYNGEE. Trimming at V came to 0 bases and at J to 2 bases, leaving 6 bases not matched to a gene. The chain's CDR3 is CASSVASLAEQETQYF. The CDR3 DNA follows: TGTGCCAGCAGCGTAGCTTCACTAGCGGAGCAAGAGACCCAGTACTTC. The full variable domain, rest sourced from reference TRBV9 and TRBJ2-5, is DSGVTQTPKHLITATGQRVTLRCSPRSGDLSVYWYQQSLDQGLQFLIQYYNGEERAKGNILERFSAQQFPDLHSELNLSSLELGDSALYFCASSVASLAEQETQYFGPGTRLLVL.

The chain employs TRBV6-5 and TRBJ1-1, with D perhaps matching TRBD1 (6 bases). Trimming shortened V by 1 base and J by 1 base, and 10 bases separated the two germline ends. The CDR3 spans 15 residues. Germline V gene data show CDR1 as MNHEY and CDR2 as SVGAGI. CDR3 coding DNA: TGTGCCAGCAGTTACTTGGGAGGGGGGAACACTGAAGCTTTCTTT. It is translated as CASSYLGGGNTEAFF.

The chain employs TRBV15 and TRBJ1-5, with no clear D. Germline V CDR1 and CDR2: LNHNV, YYDKDF (reference sequence). The length of the CDR3 is 14 residues. The germline V and J ends were trimmed by 5 bases and 0 bases, with 8 bases remaining between them. This chain's CDR3 is CATSDSNSNQPQHF. The CDR3 coding sequence is TGTGCCACCAGCGACTCCAATAGCAATCAGCCCCAGCATTTT.

V is TRBV15 and J is TRBJ2-5; TRBD1 matches 7 bases. The germline V gene encodes CDR1 LNHNV and CDR2 YYDKDF (reference sequence). The CDR3 is 16 residues long. Trimming took 0 bases from V and 5 from J; bases not matched to a gene: 9. The CDR3 protein is CATSRDGTGAGETQYF. CDR3 DNA sequence: TGTGCCACCAGCAGAGATGGTACAGGGGCCGGGGAGACCCAGTACTTC.

DNA for the CDR3: TGTGCCAGCAGTTACCAGACAGGGGTGCGGGACGAGCAGTACTTC. Residues: CASSYQTGVRDEQYF. The chain joins TRBV6-6 to TRBJ2-7, with 8 positions matching TRBD1. This CDR3 comprises 15 residues. CDR1 MNHNY and CDR2 SVGAGI come from the germline V gene (reference sequence). The ends lost 2 bases at V and 5 bases at J; junction bases unmatched: 8.

The genes are TRBV5-6 and TRBJ1-1; TRBD1 matches at 8 bases. Per the germline V gene, CDR1 is SGHDT and CDR2 is YYEEEE. V shed 0 bases and J 3 bases; nucleotides not matched to a gene: 4. The CDR3 loop spans 15 amino acids. This CDR3 is CASSLAAGGYTEAFF. For the CDR3, the DNA is TGTGCCAGCAGCTTGGCTGCAGGGGGCTACACTGAAGCTTTCTTT.

The V gene is TRBV4-2, the J gene TRBJ1-5, with D uncertain. Trimming cost V 0 bases and J 3 bases, with 9 bases left between them. The CDR3 spans 15 residues. Germline CDR1 LGHNA, CDR2 YNFKEQ. CDR3: CASSQDRRPNQPQHF. The CDR3 nucleotides read TGTGCCAGCAGCCAAGATAGGCGGCCCAATCAGCCCCAGCATTTT.

CDR3 coding DNA: TGTGCCAGCAGTTTAATTAGCGGGGCATACGAGCAGTACTTC. Protein: CASSLISGAYEQYF. The V gene is TRBV28, the J gene TRBJ2-7; 8 bases map to TRBD2. In germline, CDR1 is MDHEN, CDR2 SYDVKM. After removal of 2 bases from V and 4 bases from J, the junction contained 4 bases not matched to a gene. The CDR3 extends over 14 amino acids.

This clone was observed a handful of times. The chain links TRBV4-2 to TRBJ1-3; D is unclear. Trimming cost V 1 base and J 4 bases, with 14 bases left between them. The CDR3 totals 16 residues. From germline, CDR1 is LGHNA and CDR2 YNFKEQ. The CDR3 DNA reads as TGTGCCAGCAGCCAAGCCACCATATCTGGCGGAAACACCATATATTTT. Protein product: CASSQATISGGNTIYF.

The chain joins TRBV7-3 to TRBJ2-5; 7 nucleotides agree with TRBD1. CDR1 and CDR2 from the germline V gene are SGHTA and FQGTGA. The CDR3 sequence is 14 residues long. V dropped 5 bases and J dropped 3; count of bases not matched to a gene: 6. The CDR3, as DNA: TGTGCCAGCAGCACCGGACAGGCAAAAGAGACCCAGTACTTC. As protein: CASSTGQAKETQYF.

The V call is TRBV28, the J call TRBJ1-1; D unclear. Germline V gene lookup returns CDR1 MDHEN and CDR2 SYDVKM. This CDR3 has 14 amino acids. The V end was cut by 3 bases, the J end by 3 bases, with 11 bases between. CDR3 DNA sequence: TGTGCCAGCAGTTTGGTCGGAGGGCACACTGAAGCTTTCTTT. It translates to CASSLVGGHTEAFF.

V is TRBV18 and J is TRBJ1-5; D gene ambiguous. There are 15 residues in the CDR3. V was cut by 6 bases and J by 1 base, with 13 bases left in between. Germline assignment: CDR1 KGHSH and CDR2 LQKENI. CDR3 bases: TGTGCCAGCTCCCCCGCCTGGGAGAGCAATCAGCCCCAGCATTTT. Translated: CASSPAWESNQPQHF.

The chain uses TRBV6-5 and TRBJ2-3; TRBD2 matches 12 bases. The ends lost 8 bases at V and 0 bases at J; junction bases unmatched: 3. Germline V lookup: CDR1 MNHEY, CDR2 SVGAGI. The CDR3 sequence is 15 residues long. The DNA of the CDR3 is TGTGCCAGCGGGACTAGCGGGTCTAGCACAGATACGCAGTATTTT. Translating gives CASGTSGSSTDTQYF.

This chain joins TRBV5-6 and TRBJ2-3; D is perhaps TRBD1 (5 bases). Per the germline V gene, CDR1 is SGHDT and CDR2 is YYEEEE. V was cut by 1 base and J by 3 bases, with 6 bases left in between. This CDR3 has 13 residues. The DNA of the CDR3 is TGTGCCAGCAGCTTGCAGGGAACAGATACGCAGTATTTT. Translated: CASSLQGTDTQYF.

V gene TRBV6-6 combines with J gene TRBJ1-2; 9 nucleotides line up with TRBD1. Germline values: CDR1 MNHNY, CDR2 SVGAGI (reference sequence). The CDR3 covers 15 residues. The trim removed 0 bases at V and 3 bases at J, leaving 2 bases unmatched. The CDR3 is CASSYSGQGDYGYTF. For the CDR3, the DNA is TGTGCCAGCAGTTACTCGGGACAGGGCGACTATGGCTACACCTTC.

The genes are TRBV5-8 and TRBJ1-5, with TRBD1 matching over 10 bases. V lost 4 bases and J lost 4; bases outside the gene matches: 8. From germline, CDR1 is SGHTS and CDR2 YDEGEE. The CDR3 covers 16 residues. The DNA of the CDR3 is TGTGCCAGCAGCCCGGTGGGACAGGGGCGAAATCAGCCCCAGCATTTT. This gives the protein CASSPVGQGRNQPQHF.

The chain links TRBV10-3 to TRBJ1-5, with 9 bases identical to TRBD1. CDR1 ENHRY and CDR2 SYGVKD come from the germline V gene. With V trimmed by 6 bases and J by 4 bases, 4 bases remained unmatched. The CDR3 runs 14 residues. CDR3 bases: TGTGCCATCAGCCCGGGACAGGGTAATCAGCCCCAGCATTTT. Protein product: CAISPGQGNQPQHF.

The CDR3 region is CASSLLSGQVLFGYTF. The DNA for the CDR3 is TGTGCCAGCAGTTTATTGAGTGGGCAGGTCCTATTTGGCTACACCTTC. The chain uses TRBV28 and TRBJ1-2; D ambiguous. V dropped 1 base and J dropped 7 bases, with 19 bases sitting between them. Germline V gives CDR1 MDHEN, CDR2 SYDVKM. The CDR3 runs to 16 residues.

The chain recombines TRBV10-1 with TRBJ2-1, with 12 nucleotides matching TRBD2. V shed 3 bases, J shed 4 bases, and the junction held 4 bases outside the gene matches. Germline values: CDR1 WNHNN, CDR2 SYGVQD (reference sequence). The CDR3 extends over 16 amino acids. CDR3: CASSELTSGSYNEQFF. In DNA, the CDR3 is TGCGCCAGCAGTGAACTGACTAGCGGGAGTTACAATGAGCAGTTCTTC.

The rearrangement links TRBV30 to TRBJ2-1, with 8 positions matching TRBD2. Germline CDR1 GTSNPN, CDR2 SVGIG (reference sequence). This CDR3 contains 15 residues. With 4 bases clipped from V and 10 bases from J, the junction kept 15 bases outside the gene matches. The CDR3 nucleotides are TGTGCCTGGACTCTAAGCGGGAGTGGGGTAAGGGAGCAGTTCTTC. Translating it yields CAWTLSGSGVREQFF.